This T cell receptor (beta chain) was captured by sequencing in a study of blood T cell repertoires in COVID-19. Overall study context: Whether acute or convalescent, the COVID-19 samples came from the United States, Italy and Spain.

Data came from immunoSEQ multiplex PCR; TCRdb stores just in-frame clones and leaves some out. The sample includes about 45,000 clones, around 80% of them seen just once. This clonotype was obtained from an elderly man in a cohort sampled during active COVID-19. Sequencing used peripheral blood.

The CDR3 spells CSASGPSSQETQYF. CDR3 DNA sequence: TGCAGCGCTTCTGGGCCCAGCTCGCAAGAGACCCAGTACTTC. The rearrangement uses TRBV29-1 and TRBJ2-5; D is ambiguous. The CDR3 loop spans 14 amino acids. The germline gives CDR1 SQVTM, CDR2 ANQGSEA. The V end lost 7 bases, the J end lost 2 bases, and 17 bases lay between the germline ends.